A single sample gave rise to the 14 T cell receptor beta chains below, sequenced in a study of blood T cell repertoires in COVID-19. Produced via immunoSEQ multiplex PCR; TCRdb's table is partial and in-frame only. Seen here are 130,000 or so clones, 86% observed once, and the top ten hold around 8.2%. Sequencing was performed on peripheral blood. These receptor sequences come from a woman in her sixties with acute or convalescent COVID-19.

The rearrangement uses TRBV14 and TRBJ1-2; 7 nucleotides match TRBD1. V was pared by 4 bases and J by 14 bases, with 16 bases of the junction left unmatched. This CDR3 region has 14 residues. Germline CDR1 SGHDN, CDR2 FVKESK. In nucleotides, the CDR3 is TGTGCCAGCAGCCGCCTGGGACAGCCTTCTTCTGAAACCTTC. As protein: CASSRLGQPSSETF.

This clone counts as medium-sized (0.01 to 0.1%). This chain joins TRBV4-1 and TRBJ1-1; TRBD1 matches at 8 bases. With 0 bases clipped from V and 5 bases from J, the junction kept 11 bases outside the gene matches. The CDR3 covers 17 residues. Germline CDR1 MGHRA, CDR2 YSYEKL. CDR3 nucleotides: TGCGCCAGCAGCCAAGATCCCGGTCGGACAGGGCGGACTGAAGCTTTCTTT. The encoded protein is CASSQDPGRTGRTEAFF.

The chain couples TRBV7-9 to TRBJ1-6, with a tentative D call TRBD1 (5 bases). The CDR3 has 14 amino acids. The germline V gene has CDR1 SEHNR and CDR2 FQNEAQ (reference sequence). Deletions cut 2 bases from V and 7 bases from J, with 9 bases between. The CDR3 DNA reads as TGTGCCAGCAGCTTAAATCAGGGAAATTCACCCCTCCACTTT. It is translated as CASSLNQGNSPLHF.

A word on this clone: One end of the junction is discordant with germline, which a read error may explain. This chain connects TRBV7-7 to TRBJ2-5, with 13 bases fitting TRBD2. Germline CDR1 SSHAT, CDR2 FNYEAQ (reference sequence). The CDR3 has 16 residues. CDR3 nucleotides: TGTGCTAGCAGCTTAGGACTAGCGGGGGCTAGAGAGACCCAGTACTTC. Protein product: CASSLGLAGARETQYF.

The chain recombines TRBV11-3 with TRBJ2-7; 10 bases match TRBD1. This CDR3 has 17 amino acids. Germline CDR1 is SGHNT and CDR2 is YENEEA. Trimming at V came to 4 bases and at J to 1 base, leaving 10 bases not matched to a gene. The CDR3 nucleotides are TGTGCCAGCAGCTCTGGACAGGGGGGTGTAGGGTCCTACGAGCAGTACTTC. Translating it yields CASSSGQGGVGSYEQYF.

This chain uses TRBV6-4 with TRBJ2-5, with D possibly matching TRBD2 (5 bases). Germline assignment: CDR1 MRHNA and CDR2 SNTAGT. The V end lost 1 base, the J end lost 1 base, and 22 bases lay between the germline ends. The CDR3 runs to 19 residues. The CDR3 nucleotides are TGTGCCAGCAGTGACTGTGACGGCCGACCCCCTGAGGGCCAAGAGACCCAGTACTTC. Translating gives CASSDCDGRPPEGQETQYF.

The genes are TRBV14 and TRBJ1-6; weak D call: TRBD1 (5 bases). The CDR3 totals 18 residues. The germline V gene has CDR1 SGHDN and CDR2 FVKESK. Deletions cut 2 bases from V and 4 bases from J, with 18 bases between. CDR3 bases: TGTGCCAGCAGCCAATTGGGGCAGAGATGGGGTTATAATTCACCCCTCCACTTT. Its protein product is CASSQLGQRWGYNSPLHF.

This chain connects TRBV9 to TRBJ1-3, with D perhaps matching TRBD1 (6 bases). This CDR3 comprises 19 residues. CDR1 and CDR2 (germline): SGDLS, YYNGEE. V dropped 0 bases and J dropped 0 bases, with 19 bases sitting between them. The CDR3 DNA is TGTGCCAGCAGCGTAGGACTGAGGGGGATAGAGGCCTCTGGAAACACCATATATTTT. Its translation: CASSVGLRGIEASGNTIYF.

The table lists this clone with a few counts. The CDR3 loop is CASSDWAFRDRGTGELFF. For the CDR3, the DNA is TGTGCCAGCAGCGACTGGGCATTCCGGGACAGGGGCACCGGGGAGCTGTTTTTT. The V and J genes are TRBV2 and TRBJ2-2, with TRBD1 identical over 10 bases. V was pared by 6 bases and J by 4 bases, with 14 bases of the junction left unmatched. The CDR3 runs 18 residues. Germline CDR1 and CDR2: SNHLY and FYNNEI.

This sequence joins TRBV4-3 and TRBJ1-2; TRBD1 aligns across 8 bases. V dropped 0 bases and J dropped 8; count of bases not matched to a gene: 5. Looked up from germline, CDR1 is LGHNA and CDR2 is YSLEER. This CDR3 spans 14 amino acids. Written as DNA, the CDR3 is TGCGCCAGCAGCCAAGACAGGGGGCGCGACGGCTACACCTTC. Residues: CASSQDRGRDGYTF.

The V and J genes are TRBV5-6 and TRBJ2-3; possibly TRBD2 for D (6 bases). The CDR3 totals 16 residues. CDR1 is SGHDT, CDR2 YYEEEE, per germline. V lost 4 bases, J lost 6 bases, and 21 bases lay in between. CDR3 DNA sequence: TGTGCCAGCAGCCAACGTACCCTTGACCGGGGGGATACGCAGTATTTT. Translation: CASSQRTLDRGDTQYF.

This clone occurred once. The chain is built from TRBV30 and TRBJ2-5; possibly TRBD1 for D (5 bases). CDR1 and CDR2 (germline): GTSNPN, SVGIG (reference sequence). V lost 1 base and J 5 bases, leaving 8 bases between the germline ends. The length of the CDR3 is 12 residues. In DNA form, the CDR3 reads TGTGCCTGGAGTGCAGGGCGGGAGACCCAGTACTTC. Protein: CAWSAGRETQYF.

The table lists this clone with a few counts. V is TRBV6-6 and J is TRBJ2-7; 9 bases map to TRBD1. The CDR3 spans 15 residues. V gave up 4 bases and J gave up 4 bases; unmatched junction bases: 8. The germline CDR1 and CDR2 sequences are MNHNY and SVGAGI (reference sequence). CDR3 in DNA: TGTGCCAGCAGTTCTGGGACAGGGAGGCCGTACGAGCAGTACTTC. Amino acids: CASSSGTGRPYEQYF.

A remark on this clone: One end of the junction is discordant with germline, which a read error may explain. The V gene is TRBV11-2, the J gene TRBJ2-1; 7 bases agree with TRBD2. Germline-derived CDR1 and CDR2 are SGHAT and FQNNGV. The CDR3 is 18 amino acids. As DNA, the CDR3 is TGTGCCAGCAGCTTTTTGACTAGCTCCCCGCCCTCCCACAATGAGCAGTTCTTC. Protein product: CASSFLTSSPPSHNEQFF. Looking up the rest from reference TRBV11-2 and TRBJ2-1 gives the full variable domain: EAGVAQSPRYKIIEKRQSVAFWCNPISGHATLYWYQQILGQGPKLLIQFQNNGVVDDSQLPKDRFSAERLKGVDSTLKIQPAKLEDSAVYLCASSFLTSSPPSHNEQFFGPGTRLTVL.